The 11 T cell receptor beta chains below all came from one sample that was sequenced in a study of CD8 T cells in ankylosing spondylitis. These receptors are not linked to any known antigen. Broader study findings: Characteristic, it appeared, of ankylosing spondylitis blood was a TCR beta motif of eight highly homologous variants.

One entry per CDR3 protein, called by TCRdb with MiXCR from the 5' RACE reads. The sample holds about 500,000 distinct CDR3 sequences, over 9.5% seen once. Sequenced: blood, either unsorted or a sorted T cell fraction (not recorded which). These receptors were obtained from a male donor with ankylosing spondylitis.

This clonotype was picked up a small number of times. V usage is TRBV14 and J usage is TRBJ2-5; D gene unclear. The V gene lost 1 base and the J gene lost 1 base, with 10 bases spanning the gap. The germline CDR1 and CDR2 sequences are SGHDN and FVKESK. There are 15 residues in the CDR3. Here the CDR3 DNA reads TGTGCCAGCAGCCAAGGTCGGCTACCCCAAGAGACCCAGTACTTC. Residues: CASSQGRLPQETQYF.

This clonotype was found a few times. This sequence joins TRBV20-1 and TRBJ1-6; 9 positions match TRBD1. V shed 5 bases, J shed 6 bases, and the junction held 8 bases outside the gene matches. CDR3 length: 15 amino acids. Germline V gene sequence: CDR1 DFQATT, CDR2 SNEGSKA (reference sequence). The CDR3 protein is CSAYPGTGTNSPLHF. CDR3 DNA: TGCAGTGCTTATCCCGGGACAGGGACTAATTCACCCCTCCACTTT.

This clonotype was found a few times. The chain links TRBV20-1 to TRBJ2-4; 15 bases align to TRBD2. This CDR3 region has 16 residues. V was clipped by 6 bases and J by 3 bases; unmatched bases: 6. The V gene's germline CDR1 is DFQATT and CDR2 SNEGSKA (reference sequence). The CDR3 spells CSAPGLAGGSKNIQYF. The CDR3 region has the DNA TGCAGTGCCCCGGGACTAGCGGGAGGTAGCAAAAACATTCAGTACTTC.

There are a few counts of this clonotype. The rearrangement joins TRBV12-3 or TRBV12-4 to TRBJ1-2; D not resolved. The CDR3 has 12 amino acids. V was pared by 3 bases and J by 6 bases, with 8 bases between. CDR3: CASSFLGNGYTF. In DNA, the CDR3 is TGTGCCAGCAGTTTTTTGGGTAATGGCTACACCTTC.

This clonotype showed up many times. The chain recombines TRBV25-1 with TRBJ2-7; 7 bases are a match to TRBD1. This CDR3 comprises 14 residues. Germline trimming cut 11 bases from V and 0 bases from J; bases unmatched to any gene: 10. CDR1 is MGHDK and CDR2 is SYGVNS in the germline V gene. The CDR3 sequence: CASSPGTVSYEQYF. CDR3 bases: TGTGCCTCTTCTCCCGGGACAGTCTCCTACGAGCAGTACTTC.

This chain uses TRBV4-2 with TRBJ1-4; no reliable D call. Germline values: CDR1 LGHNA, CDR2 YNFKEQ. V was shortened by 7 bases and J by 8 bases, with 23 bases between the two germline ends. The CDR3 is made up of 16 amino acids. In DNA, the CDR3 is TGTGCCAGCACCGCCGGGCCAGAGCGGAGTGGGGAAAAACTGTTTTTT. Protein sequence: CASTAGPERSGEKLFF.

The genes are TRBV7-6 and TRBJ2-3; tentatively, D is TRBD1 (6 bases). V shed 5 bases and J shed 4 bases, with 10 bases lying between them. Germline V gene data show CDR1 as SGHVS and CDR2 as FNYEAQ. This CDR3 comprises 13 residues. The CDR3 loop is CASSERTADTQYF. CDR3 sequence (DNA): TGTGCCAGCAGCGAGAGGACAGCAGATACGCAGTATTTT.

V and J are TRBV24-1 and TRBJ2-1; D perhaps matches TRBD1 (6 bases). Trimming removed 3 bases from V and 0 bases from J, with 11 bases in between. The CDR3 has 16 amino acids. Per germline, CDR1 KGHDR and CDR2 SFDVKD. CDR3 nucleotide sequence: TGTGCCACCAGTGATATCTCAGGGGCCTCCTACAATGAGCAGTTCTTC. Amino acids: CATSDISGASYNEQFF.

This clonotype was counted only a few times. Here the CDR3 DNA reads TGTGCCAGCAGCCGACAGACGCCCGGAAACACCATATATTTT. Its protein is CASSRQTPGNTIYF. This rearrangement joins TRBV11-2 to TRBJ1-3; D might be TRBD1 (5 bases). This CDR3 region has 14 residues. The germline V and J ends were trimmed by 5 bases and 4 bases, with 12 bases remaining between them. The V gene's germline CDR1 is SGHAT and CDR2 FQNNGV.

The rearrangement uses TRBV4-1 and TRBJ1-2, with TRBD1 matching over 11 bases. This CDR3 is built from 16 residues. Germline V lookup: CDR1 MGHRA, CDR2 YSYEKL. Losses at the gene ends were 3 bases for V and 6 bases for J; bases not matched to a gene: 9. CDR3 residues: CASSQSPDRGRDGYTF. The CDR3 nucleotides are TGCGCCAGCAGCCAGAGCCCGGACAGGGGGCGGGATGGCTACACCTTC.

This clonotype showed up just a few times. The V call is TRBV4-2, the J call TRBJ2-3, with 10 bases that match TRBD2. The CDR3 is 16 amino acids. The V segment lost 0 bases and the J segment 5 bases; nucleotides outside the gene matches: 5. CDR1 LGHNA and CDR2 YNFKEQ come from the germline V gene. As DNA, the CDR3 is TGTGCCAGCAGCCAAGAGTTAGCGGGAGGCATAGATACGCAGTATTTT. Amino acids: CASSQELAGGIDTQYF.